This T cell receptor (beta chain) originates from a study of T cell responses to AZD1222 COVID-19 vaccine. Sequencing used immunoSEQ multiplex PCR; TCRdb keeps in-frame clones, though not all of them. This table has under 100,000 clones, approximately 91% appearing once. The CDR3 has 14 amino acids. Trimming took 7 bases from V and 6 from J; bases not matched to a gene: 8. CDR1 is MNHEY, CDR2 SVGAGI, per germline. This receptor was obtained from an adult in good health. The V call is TRBV6-5, the J call TRBJ1-5; 8 positions match TRBD1. The material sequenced was peripheral blood, taken on day 0 of AZD1222 vaccination. The CDR3 protein is CASKGQVLSQPQHF. The CDR3 region has the DNA TGTGCCAGCAAGGGACAGGTTCTTAGTCAGCCCCAGCATTTT.